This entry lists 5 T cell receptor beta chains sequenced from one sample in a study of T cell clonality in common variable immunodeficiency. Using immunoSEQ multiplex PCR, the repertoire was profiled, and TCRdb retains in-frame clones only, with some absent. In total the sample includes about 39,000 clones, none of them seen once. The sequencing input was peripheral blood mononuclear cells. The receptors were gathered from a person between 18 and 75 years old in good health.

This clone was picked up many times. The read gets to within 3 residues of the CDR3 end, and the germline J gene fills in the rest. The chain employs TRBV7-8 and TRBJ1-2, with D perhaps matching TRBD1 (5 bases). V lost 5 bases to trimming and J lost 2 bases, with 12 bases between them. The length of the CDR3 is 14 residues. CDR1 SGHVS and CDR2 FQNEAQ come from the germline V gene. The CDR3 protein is CASSPMTANYGYTF. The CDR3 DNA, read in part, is TGTGCCAGCAGCCCCATGACAGCCAACTATGGC.

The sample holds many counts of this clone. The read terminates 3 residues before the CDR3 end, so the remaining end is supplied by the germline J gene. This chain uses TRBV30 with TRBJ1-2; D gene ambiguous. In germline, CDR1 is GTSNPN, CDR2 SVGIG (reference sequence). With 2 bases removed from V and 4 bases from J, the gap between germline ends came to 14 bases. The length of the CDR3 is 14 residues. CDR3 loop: CAWSPNRAVYGYTF. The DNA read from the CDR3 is TGTGCCTGGAGTCCCAACCGTGCGGTCTATGGC.

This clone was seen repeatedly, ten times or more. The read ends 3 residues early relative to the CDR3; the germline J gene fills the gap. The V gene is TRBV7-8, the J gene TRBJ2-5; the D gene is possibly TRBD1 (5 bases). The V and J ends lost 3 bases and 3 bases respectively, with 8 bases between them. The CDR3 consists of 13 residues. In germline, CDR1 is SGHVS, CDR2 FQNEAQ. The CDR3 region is CASSFTGEETQYF. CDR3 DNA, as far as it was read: TGTGCCAGCAGCTTTACAGGCGAAGAGACC.

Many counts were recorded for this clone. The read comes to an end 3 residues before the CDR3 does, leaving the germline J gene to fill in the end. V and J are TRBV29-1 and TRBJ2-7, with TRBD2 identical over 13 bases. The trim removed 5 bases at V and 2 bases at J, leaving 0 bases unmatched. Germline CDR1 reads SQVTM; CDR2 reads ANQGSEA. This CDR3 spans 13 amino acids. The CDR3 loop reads CSVTSGRAYEQYF. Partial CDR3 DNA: TGCAGCGTTACTAGCGGGAGGGCCTACGAG.

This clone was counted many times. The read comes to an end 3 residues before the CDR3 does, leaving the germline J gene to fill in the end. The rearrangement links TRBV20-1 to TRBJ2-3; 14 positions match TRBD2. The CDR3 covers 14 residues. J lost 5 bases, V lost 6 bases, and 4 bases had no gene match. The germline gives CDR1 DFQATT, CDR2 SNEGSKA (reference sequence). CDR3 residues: CSAGTSGRVDTQYF. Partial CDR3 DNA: TGCAGTGCCGGGACTAGCGGGAGAGTAGATACG.